This entry lists 12 T cell receptor beta chains sequenced from one sample in a study of shared clonotypes between healthy human individuals. Data came from immunoSEQ multiplex PCR; TCRdb stores just in-frame clones and leaves some out. The repertoire includes 640,000 or so clones, less than 80% of them detected once, and less than 2% sits in the top ten. The sequencing input was memory CD4+ T cells sorted from blood. Subset denoted: CD45RA-negative fraction. The receptors come from a woman under 40 in good health.

At least ten counts were recorded for this clone. The chain uses TRBV5-4 and TRBJ2-7; possible D gene TRBD1, 5 bases. Trimming pared 1 base from V and 3 bases from J, leaving 8 bases between. Germline V gene data show CDR1 as SGHNT and CDR2 as YYREEE (reference sequence). CDR3 size: 13 residues. The chain's CDR3 is CASSLQGNYEQYF. In DNA, the CDR3 is TGTGCCAGCAGCTTGCAGGGAAACTACGAGCAGTACTTC.

The chain uses TRBV5-8 and TRBJ1-5; 8 bases align to TRBD1. Germline-derived CDR1 and CDR2 are SGHTS and YDEGEE. V shed 4 bases, J shed 1 base, and the junction held 16 bases outside the gene matches. The CDR3 is 19 amino acids. CDR3 nucleotides: TGTGCCAGCAGCAACTACAGGGGGAAAGGGGGGGAAAGCAATCAGCCCCAGCATTTT. This gives the protein CASSNYRGKGGESNQPQHF.

CDR3 in DNA: TGTGCCAGCAGCGCCCCGACAGATACGCAGTATTTT. Translating it yields CASSAPTDTQYF. The rearrangement uses TRBV5-5 and TRBJ2-3; D call uncertain. CDR1 and CDR2 from the germline V gene are SGHKS and YYEKEE (reference sequence). Trimming shortened V by 4 bases and J by 3 bases, and 6 bases separated the two germline ends. The CDR3 loop spans 12 amino acids.

The V and J genes are TRBV28 and TRBJ2-2; TRBD2 matches at 11 bases. The germline gives CDR1 MDHEN, CDR2 SYDVKM. J lost 3 bases, V lost 6 bases, and 12 bases had no gene match. The CDR3 sequence is 18 residues long. CDR3 sequence reads: CASSHRLAGGKYTGELFF. The DNA of the CDR3 is TGTGCCAGCAGCCACCGTCTAGCGGGAGGCAAATACACCGGGGAGCTGTTTTTT. The full variable domain, completed using reference TRBV28 and TRBJ2-2, is DVKVTQSSRYLVKRTGEKVFLECVQDMDHENMFWYRQDPGLGLRLIYFSYDVKMKEKGDIPEGYSVSREKKERFSLILESASTNQTSMYLCASSHRLAGGKYTGELFFGEGSRLTVL.

This clone was detected many times. V gene TRBV9 combines with J gene TRBJ1-1; no definite D call. The germline V gene encodes CDR1 SGDLS and CDR2 YYNGEE. The CDR3 totals 11 residues. The germline V and J ends were trimmed by 5 bases and 5 bases, with 7 bases remaining between them. The CDR3 is CASSSETEAFF. The DNA of the CDR3 is TGTGCCAGCAGTTCAGAGACTGAAGCTTTCTTT.

The V call is TRBV11-1, the J call TRBJ2-1, with D perhaps TRBD1 (6 bases). The length of the CDR3 is 19 residues. CDR1 SGHAT and CDR2 FQDESV come from the germline V gene (reference sequence). V lost 0 bases to trimming and J lost 0 bases, with 18 bases between them. CDR3 bases: TGTGCCAGCAGCTTAGCTGCAGGTAGGGGGTATAGCTCCTACAATGAGCAGTTCTTC. It translates to CASSLAAGRGYSSYNEQFF.

The gene calls are TRBV28 and TRBJ2-7; TRBD1 or TRBD2 may be the D gene (7 bases each). CDR3 size: 14 residues. Germline lookup yields CDR1 MDHEN and CDR2 SYDVKM. Trimming took off 5 bases at V and 3 bases at J, with 14 bases between the two ends. This CDR3 is CASSGGGQIYEQYF. The CDR3 region has the DNA TGTGCCAGCAGTGGGGGGGGACAGATCTACGAGCAGTACTTC.

The chain combines TRBV14 with TRBJ2-7, with D unresolved. Per germline, CDR1 SGHDN and CDR2 FVKESK. Trimming cost V 1 base and J 7 bases, with 5 bases left between them. CDR3 length: 11 amino acids. The CDR3 here is CASSQAIEQYF. The CDR3 region has the DNA TGTGCCAGCAGCCAAGCCATTGAGCAGTACTTC.

V is TRBV28 and J is TRBJ1-3; the D is unclear. CDR1 is MDHEN and CDR2 is SYDVKM in the germline V gene. CDR3 size: 16 residues. Trimming cost V 5 bases and J 0 bases, with 14 bases left between them. The CDR3 nucleotides are TGTGCCAGCAGTGGGGAGTTACTCAGCTCTGGAAACACCATATATTTT. This gives the protein CASSGELLSSGNTIYF.

This clone has at least ten counts. The chain joins TRBV5-4 to TRBJ2-1; D is perhaps TRBD2 (7 bases). This CDR3 is 15 amino acids long. The germline CDR1 and CDR2 sequences are SGHNT and YYREEE (reference sequence). Between the trimmed V and J ends, which lost 0 bases and 4 bases, there was a span of 11 bases. CDR3 in amino acids: CASSLEGGAYNEQFF. As DNA, the CDR3 is TGTGCCAGCAGCTTGGAGGGGGGGGCGTACAATGAGCAGTTCTTC.

The chain joins TRBV6-7 to TRBJ1-1, with a possible D match to TRBD1 (5 bases). TRBV6-7 is noted as an ORF with a role that remains uncertain. V shed 5 bases and J shed 8 bases, with 18 bases lying between them. The CDR3 sequence is 14 residues long. The DNA of the CDR3 is TGTGCCAGCAGTCAACCAAGGGACGGTCCCGAAGCTTTCTTT. The encoded protein is CASSQPRDGPEAFF.

A remark on this clone: Possible read error: a much larger clone is one base away. The chain employs TRBV5-4 and TRBJ2-3; the D is unclear. The CDR3 is made up of 11 amino acids. CDR1 SGHNT and CDR2 YYREEE come from the germline V gene (reference sequence). V lost 0 bases and J lost 4, with 0 bases in between. CDR3 nucleotide sequence: TGTGCCAGCAGCTTGGCAGATACGCAGTATTTT. Its translation: CASSLADTQYF.